This TCR beta chain was identified during a study of T cells expressing NK-cell markers. Across the whole study: Of eight sequenced donors, seven were HCMV-seropositive and one HCMV-seronegative. Study findings and constraints: Several donors likewise had their CD3+CD56-NKG2C+ fraction led by these clonotypes. Several donors showed dominant NKG2C+ clonotypes comprising about 1.0-7.5% of their CD8+ T cells.

UMIs were included in TCR beta cDNA generated by 5'RACE template switching. TCRdb processed the 5' RACE reads again and assigns one entry to each CDR3 protein, with no DNA. The record lists 400,000 to 550,000 distinct CDR3 sequences, of which the ten most abundant hold 7.3%. Germline V lookup: CDR1 KGHDR, CDR2 SFDVKD. CDR3 length equals 13 residues. Regarding this clonotype: Its antigen is unidentified.

The sequenced material came from blood T cells: a sorted CD56 or NKG2C T cell subset, CD4+ or CD8+ T cells, or bulk PBMC T cells (not recorded which). The rearrangement links TRBV24-1 to TRBJ2-1; TCRdb's D call, TRBD1, is unchecked because there is no DNA. This clonotype originated in a woman between 18 and 70 years old in good health. The CDR3 here is CATSVGGAGEQFF.